The entry below describes one T cell receptor beta chain. What it binds is not known. This CDR3 is 17 amino acids long. V lost 3 bases, J lost 2 bases, and 18 bases lay in between. Per the germline V gene, CDR1 is MDHEN and CDR2 is SYDVKM. The sample originates from a study of cytomegalovirus exposure and HLA in healthy donors. General study findings and limits: The classifier was said to identify cytomegalovirus status with high specificity and sensitivity.

Unrecorded immune exposures were likely, despite nominal health at sampling. In the PCR, 60 Vbeta and 13 Jbeta primers were used. Libraries were prepared by immunoSEQ multiplex PCR; TCRdb keeps only in-frame clonotypes and omits some of them. This sample yields about 210,000 clones, of which about four fifths are seen a single time; 6% belongs to the top ten. The chain is built from TRBV28 and TRBJ2-3; a possible D gene is TRBD2 (6 bases). The sequence was collected from a man aged 35 to 55 in good health and CMV-seropositive. Sequences were obtained from PBMCs. For the CDR3, the DNA is TGTGCCAGCAGTTTCCTAGTACGTCAGGGACTCACAGATACGCAGTATTTT. This sequence encodes CASSFLVRQGLTDTQYF. The entire variable domain, with the rest obtained from reference TRBV28 and TRBJ2-3, is as follows: DVKVTQSSRYLVKRTGEKVFLECVQDMDHENMFWYRQDPGLGLRLIYFSYDVKMKEKGDIPEGYSVSREKKERFSLILESASTNQTSMYLCASSFLVRQGLTDTQYFGPGTRLTVL.